The source of this TCR beta chain is a study of CD8+CD57+ T cells in acquired aplastic anemia. CDR1 is SGHAT, CDR2 FQDESV, per germline (reference sequence). V was clipped by 1 base and J by 0 bases, with 9 bases between them. The CDR3 extends over 15 amino acids. In patients chosen for sequencing, flow cytometry had shown CD8+CD57+ cell expansion. Genomic DNA provided the template from which TCR beta VDJ and CDR3 profiles were obtained. TCRdb re-derived calls from the reads in MiXCR, one entry per CDR3 protein. This table has around 160,000 distinct CDR3 sequences, roughly 43% appearing once. The rearrangement links TRBV11-1 to TRBJ1-1, with a possible D match to TRBD1 (5 bases). Sequencing used sorted CD4+, CD8+, or CD8+CD57+ T cells (not recorded which) from PBMCs. This TCR derives from a human donor with aplastic anemia. The CDR3 DNA is TGTGCCAGCAGCTTAGGGGTAGGGGTGAACACTGAAGCTTTCTTT. Protein: CASSLGVGVNTEAFF.